The text below deals with one T cell receptor beta chain. What it recognizes is unknown. This entry comes from a study of T cell responses to AZD1222 COVID-19 vaccine. Study summary: Second-dose recipients at about 4 or about 12 weeks were treated as one pooled group.

The CDR3 sequence is 14 residues long. Germline V lookup: CDR1 MNHEY, CDR2 SMNVEV (reference sequence). Trimming pared 5 bases from V and 0 bases from J, leaving 8 bases between. Study-level results: The CD4 TCRs associated with vaccination extended across spike and predominated at 160-218 and 743-854. Most donors were white British, females outnumbered males, and clonal diversity was possibly underestimated. Within unmutated variant regions lay the reported targets of nearly half of spike-specific TCRs.

The data were produced by immunoSEQ multiplex PCR, yet TCRdb's version contains in-frame clones alone and is incomplete. The profile covers roughly 250,000 clones, with 90% to 95% appearing a single time and roughly 0.5% taken by the ten largest. The source is an adult in good health. The gene calls are TRBV27 and TRBJ2-1; D is undetermined. The sequencing here drew on peripheral blood, taken on day 0 of AZD1222 vaccination. The CDR3 nucleotides read TGTGCCAGCAGTGTTGTAAGCTCCTACAATGAGCAGTTCTTC. Protein: CASSVVSSYNEQFF.